This T cell receptor beta chain was captured in a study of Tregs in tolerant kidney transplant recipients. The junction had 2 bases not matched to a gene; V was cut back by 4 bases and J by 3 bases. The CDR3 covers 14 residues. Germline V CDR1 and CDR2: MNHGY, SVAAGI. Related graft donors supplied nonmyeloablative bone marrow transplants, and mixed chimerism was transient. Sequencing was performed with immunoSEQ multiplex PCR; in TCRdb, only in-frame clones are kept and a portion is missing. The data hold 65,000 or so clones, with around 87% observed a single time. This sequence joins TRBV6-9 and TRBJ2-5; 10 bases line up with TRBD2. This sequence originates from a human patient who received a combined kidney and bone marrow transplant. Some T cells here may be from the graft donor. This specimen consisted of CD4+ T cells from blood (PBMCs), obtained 6 months after the transplant. CDR3 sequence: CASSWLAGEETQYF. The DNA for the CDR3 is TGTGCCAGCAGTTGGCTAGCGGGGGAAGAGACCCAGTACTTC.